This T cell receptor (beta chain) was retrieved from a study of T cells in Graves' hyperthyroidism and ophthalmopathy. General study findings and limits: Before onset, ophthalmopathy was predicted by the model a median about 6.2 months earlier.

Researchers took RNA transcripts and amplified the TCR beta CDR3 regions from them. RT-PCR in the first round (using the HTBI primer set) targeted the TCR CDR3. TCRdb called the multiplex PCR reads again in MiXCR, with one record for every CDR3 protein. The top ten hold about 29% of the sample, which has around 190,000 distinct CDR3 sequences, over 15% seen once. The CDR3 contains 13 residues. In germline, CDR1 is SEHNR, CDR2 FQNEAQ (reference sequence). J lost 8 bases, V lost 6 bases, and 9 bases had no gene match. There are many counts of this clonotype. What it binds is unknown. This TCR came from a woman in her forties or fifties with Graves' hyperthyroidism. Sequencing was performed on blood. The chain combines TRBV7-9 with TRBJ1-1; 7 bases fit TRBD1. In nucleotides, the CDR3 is TGTGCCAGCAGGCAAGGGGGCGCGGCCGAAGCTTTCTTT. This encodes CASRQGGAAEAFF.